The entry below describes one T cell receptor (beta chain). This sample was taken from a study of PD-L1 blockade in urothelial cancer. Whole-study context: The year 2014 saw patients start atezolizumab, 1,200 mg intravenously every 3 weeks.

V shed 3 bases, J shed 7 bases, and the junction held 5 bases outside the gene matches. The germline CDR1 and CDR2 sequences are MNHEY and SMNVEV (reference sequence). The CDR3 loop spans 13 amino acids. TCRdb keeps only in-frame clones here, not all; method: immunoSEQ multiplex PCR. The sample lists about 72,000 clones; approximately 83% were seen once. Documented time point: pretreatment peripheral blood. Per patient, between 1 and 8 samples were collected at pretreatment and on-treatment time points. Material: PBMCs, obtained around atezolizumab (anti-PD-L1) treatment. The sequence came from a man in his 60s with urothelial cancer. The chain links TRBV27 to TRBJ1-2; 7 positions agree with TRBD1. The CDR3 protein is CASSFRTGFGYTF. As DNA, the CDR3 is TGTGCCAGCAGTTTCAGGACAGGATTTGGCTACACCTTC.